Listed here are 19 T cell receptor beta chains from one sample, sequenced in a study of T cell changes during pregnancy in multiple sclerosis. Clones were read by immunoSEQ multiplex PCR, and TCRdb kept only the in-frame ones, dropping some. The table shows 43,000 or so clones, with roughly 90% occurring only once. Specimen: peripheral blood, collected in the first trimester of pregnancy. All receptors come from a female donor with multiple sclerosis, enrolled in a pregnancy study.

The chain links TRBV6-5 to TRBJ1-6, with 12 bases lining up with TRBD1. The CDR3 consists of 15 residues. The J segment lost 9 bases and the V segment lost 0 bases, leaving 0 bases of the junction unmatched. Germline CDR1 MNHEY, CDR2 SVGAGI. Here the CDR3 DNA reads TGTGCCAGCAGTTACTCGGGACAGGGGGCTTCACCCCTCCACTTT. Amino acids: CASSYSGQGASPLHF.

The rearrangement uses TRBV7-9 and TRBJ2-2; 13 positions agree with TRBD2. The germline V gene has CDR1 SEHNR and CDR2 FQNEAQ (reference sequence). The CDR3 consists of 18 residues. V shed 5 bases, J shed 2 bases, and the junction held 8 bases outside the gene matches. The CDR3 DNA reads as TGTGCCAGCAGCCCTCCCGGGACTAGCGGGGCAAACACCGGGGAGCTGTTTTTT. Translated, it gives CASSPPGTSGANTGELFF.

The chain employs TRBV11-2 and TRBJ2-7; 9 nucleotides align to TRBD1. J gave up 3 bases and V 5 bases, and 11 bases lay outside the gene matches. This CDR3 has 16 residues. Per germline, CDR1 SGHAT and CDR2 FQNNGV. The DNA of the CDR3 is TGTGCCAGCAGCCGAACCTGGGGACAGGGCTTCTACGAGCAGTACTTC. Protein product: CASSRTWGQGFYEQYF. Using reference TRBV11-2 and TRBJ2-7 for the parts outside the CDR3, the full variable domain is EAGVAQSPRYKIIEKRQSVAFWCNPISGHATLYWYQQILGQGPKLLIQFQNNGVVDDSQLPKDRFSAERLKGVDSTLKIQPAKLEDSAVYLCASSRTWGQGFYEQYFGPGTRLTVT.

CDR3 nucleotides: TGTGCCAGCAGCTTAATGCAGGGGGGAAACACCATATATTTT. This sequence encodes CASSLMQGGNTIYF. J is TRBJ1-3 and V is TRBV5-6; the D gene is possibly TRBD1 (6 bases). The CDR3 contains 14 residues. Per the germline V gene, CDR1 is SGHDT and CDR2 is YYEEEE. The V gene lost 2 bases and the J gene lost 4 bases, with 10 bases spanning the gap. Using reference TRBV5-6 and TRBJ1-3 for the parts outside the CDR3, the full variable domain is DAGVTQSPTHLIKTRGQQVTLRCSPKSGHDTVSWYQQALGQGPQFIFQYYEEEERQRGNFPDRFSGHQFPNYSSELNVNALLLGDSALYLCASSLMQGGNTIYFGEGSWLTVV.

The chain has TRBV5-1 and TRBJ2-7; the D gene is possibly TRBD2 (6 bases). In germline, CDR1 is SGHRS, CDR2 YFSETQ. Trimming took off 4 bases at V and 0 bases at J, with 14 bases between the two ends. The CDR3 has 15 residues. The CDR3 is CASSPVRGSSYEQYF. The CDR3 bases are TGCGCCAGCAGCCCCGTGCGGGGCAGCTCCTACGAGCAGTACTTC.

The gene calls are TRBV4-3 and TRBJ2-2; TRBD2 aligns across 12 bases. Germline CDR1 and CDR2: LGHNA and YSLEER. The CDR3 is 16 residues long. V was pared by 0 bases and J by 6 bases, with 2 bases of the junction left unmatched. The CDR3 sequence: CASSQDPSGGAGELFF. The CDR3 DNA sequence: TGCGCCAGCAGCCAAGATCCTAGCGGGGGGGCCGGGGAGCTGTTTTTT.

V gene TRBV7-8 combines with J gene TRBJ2-7; D is unresolved. Germline V gene lookup returns CDR1 SGHVS and CDR2 FQNEAQ. The CDR3 length is 13 residues. Trimming removed 2 bases from V and 7 bases from J, with 12 bases in between. CDR3 bases: TGTGCCAGCAGCTTATTTGGTAGAACGGAGCAGTACTTC. Translated, it gives CASSLFGRTEQYF.

V gene TRBV6-5 combines with J gene TRBJ1-3; D remains unclear. The V and J ends lost 1 base and 3 bases respectively, with 4 bases between them. Germline CDR1 is MNHEY and CDR2 is SVGAGI. CDR3 size: 13 residues. The CDR3 loop is CASSYFNGNTIYF. CDR3 in DNA: TGTGCCAGCAGTTACTTTAATGGAAACACCATATATTTT.

This chain links TRBV13 with TRBJ1-3; maybe TRBD1 (5 bases). V was clipped by 2 bases and J by 4 bases, with 12 bases between them. In germline, CDR1 is PRHDT, CDR2 FYEKMQ (reference sequence). The CDR3 has 15 residues. CDR3 region: CASSLRQGAGNTIYF. Here the CDR3 DNA reads TGTGCCAGCAGCTTACGGCAGGGTGCCGGAAACACCATATATTTT.

The rearrangement joins TRBV28 to TRBJ1-1; D not resolved. The V and J ends lost 3 bases and 2 bases respectively, with 16 bases between them. The germline V gene encodes CDR1 MDHEN and CDR2 SYDVKM. This CDR3 is built from 16 residues. The CDR3 DNA reads as TGTGCCAGCAGTTTCTACGGGAGTCACAGAAACACTGAAGCTTTCTTT. It codes for CASSFYGSHRNTEAFF.

J is TRBJ2-5 and V is TRBV6-5; 12 bases are shared with TRBD1. V trimming: 2 bases; J trimming: 5 bases; junction bases outside the gene matches: 3. The length of the CDR3 is 15 residues. Germline CDR1 is MNHEY and CDR2 is SVGAGI. The CDR3 DNA reads TGTGCCAGCAGTTACGGGACAGGGGGCTTGGAGACCCAGTACTTC. It specifies CASSYGTGGLETQYF.

The CDR3, as DNA: TGTGCCAGCAGCTGGGGGGGACAGGGGGCCAATAATGAGCAGTTCTTC. Amino acid sequence: CASSWGGQGANNEQFF. The gene calls are TRBV5-6 and TRBJ2-1, with 12 bases that match TRBD1. V lost 3 bases, J lost 7 bases, and 8 bases stayed unmatched. Germline CDR1 and CDR2: SGHDT and YYEEEE. This CDR3 has 16 amino acids.

The chain employs TRBV7-9 and TRBJ1-2; 7 positions agree with TRBD1. CDR1 and CDR2 (germline): SEHNR, FQNEAQ (reference sequence). V gave up 1 base and J gave up 4 bases; unmatched junction bases: 6. The length of the CDR3 is 15 residues. CDR3 in amino acids: CASSLDSGQTYGYTF. The CDR3 DNA follows: TGTGCCAGCAGCTTAGATTCGGGACAGACCTATGGCTACACCTTC.

The CDR3 protein is CASSHPLGPRGGRPYEQYF. The CDR3 DNA sequence: TGTGCCAGCAGCCATCCTTTGGGCCCTAGGGGGGGGCGACCCTACGAGCAGTACTTC. The chain carries TRBV7-3 and TRBJ2-7, with D perhaps TRBD2 (7 bases). Trimming left V 5 bases short and J 2 bases short, with 28 bases between. Per germline, CDR1 SGHTA and CDR2 FQGTGA. This CDR3 is built from 19 residues.

The chain couples TRBV5-4 to TRBJ1-2; 9 bases match TRBD1. The CDR3 totals 14 residues. Germline lookup yields CDR1 SGHNT and CDR2 YYREEE (reference sequence). V lost 0 bases and J lost 8; bases outside the gene matches: 5. The CDR3 sequence is CASSLGQGVRGYTF. In nucleotides, the CDR3 is TGTGCCAGCAGCTTGGGACAGGGGGTCCGGGGCTACACCTTC.

This chain uses TRBV7-2 with TRBJ1-2; TRBD1 is a possible D gene (5 bases). The CDR3 consists of 14 residues. Germline V gene data show CDR1 as SGHTA and CDR2 as FQGNSA. V lost 4 bases and J lost 8, with 17 bases in between. CDR3 nucleotides: TGTGCCAGCAGCTCATCTTGGGGGGTGGGGGGCTACACCTTC. Its translation is CASSSSWGVGGYTF.

V gene TRBV30 combines with J gene TRBJ1-4; 8 bases match TRBD1. Trimming took 2 bases from V and 10 from J; bases not matched to a gene: 6. Germline CDR1 and CDR2: GTSNPN and SVGIG (reference sequence). This CDR3 contains 13 residues. CDR3 protein: CAWSLAGGGKLFF. The CDR3 DNA follows: TGTGCCTGGAGTTTGGCAGGGGGCGGAAAACTGTTTTTT.

V usage is TRBV25-1 and J usage is TRBJ1-1; 9 positions match TRBD1. Looked up from germline, CDR1 is MGHDK and CDR2 is SYGVNS. There are 13 residues in the CDR3. The V and J ends lost 6 bases and 6 bases, in that order; junction bases with no gene match: 5. CDR3 DNA sequence: TGTGCCAGCAGCAATACAGGGGGCGCTGAAGCTTTCTTT. This codes for CASSNTGGAEAFF.

The chain uses TRBV4-1 and TRBJ1-2, with 12 bases lining up with TRBD1. The CDR3 has 17 amino acids. V lost 8 bases and J lost 0; bases outside the gene matches: 10. Germline CDR1 and CDR2: MGHRA and YSYEKL. CDR3 region: CASRMPGQGATNYGYTF. The CDR3 DNA follows: TGCGCCAGCCGCATGCCGGGACAGGGGGCAACTAACTATGGCTACACCTTC.